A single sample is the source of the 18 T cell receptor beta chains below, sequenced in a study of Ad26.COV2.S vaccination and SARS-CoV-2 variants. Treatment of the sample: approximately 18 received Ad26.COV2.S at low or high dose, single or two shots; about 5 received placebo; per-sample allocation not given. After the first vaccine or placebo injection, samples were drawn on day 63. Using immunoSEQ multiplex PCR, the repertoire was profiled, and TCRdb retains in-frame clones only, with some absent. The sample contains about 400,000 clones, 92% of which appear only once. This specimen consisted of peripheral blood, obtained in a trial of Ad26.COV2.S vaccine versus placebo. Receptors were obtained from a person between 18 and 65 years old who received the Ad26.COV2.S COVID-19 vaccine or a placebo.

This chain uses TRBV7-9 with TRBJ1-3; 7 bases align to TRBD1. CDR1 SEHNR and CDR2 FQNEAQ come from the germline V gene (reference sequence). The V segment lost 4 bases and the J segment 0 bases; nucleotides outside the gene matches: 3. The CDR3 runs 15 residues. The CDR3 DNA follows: TGTGCCAGCAGCTCGACAGGGCCCTCTGGAAACACCATATATTTT. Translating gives CASSSTGPSGNTIYF.

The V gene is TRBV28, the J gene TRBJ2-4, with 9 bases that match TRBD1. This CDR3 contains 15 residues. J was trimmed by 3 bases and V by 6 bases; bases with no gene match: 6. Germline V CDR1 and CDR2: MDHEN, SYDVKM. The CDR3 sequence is CASSGQGLGKNIQYF. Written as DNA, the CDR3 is TGTGCCAGCAGCGGACAGGGGTTAGGCAAAAACATTCAGTACTTC.

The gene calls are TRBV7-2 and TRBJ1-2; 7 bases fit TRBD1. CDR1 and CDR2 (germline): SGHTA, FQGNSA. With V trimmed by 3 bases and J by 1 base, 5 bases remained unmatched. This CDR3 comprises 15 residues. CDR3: CASSFGTVFNYGYTF. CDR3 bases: TGTGCCAGCAGCTTTGGGACAGTTTTTAACTATGGCTACACCTTC. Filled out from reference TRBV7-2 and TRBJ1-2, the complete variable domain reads GAGVSQSPSNKVTEKGKDVELRCDPISGHTALYWYRQSLGQGLEFLIYFQGNSAPDKSGLPSDRFSAERTGGSVSTLTIQRTQQEDSAVYLCASSFGTVFNYGYTFGSGTRLTVV.

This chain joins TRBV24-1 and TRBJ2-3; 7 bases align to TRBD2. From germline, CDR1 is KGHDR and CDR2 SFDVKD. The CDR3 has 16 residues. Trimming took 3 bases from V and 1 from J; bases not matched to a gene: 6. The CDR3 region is CATSDGSGAGTDTQYF. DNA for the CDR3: TGTGCCACCAGTGATGGGAGCGGGGCTGGCACAGATACGCAGTATTTT.

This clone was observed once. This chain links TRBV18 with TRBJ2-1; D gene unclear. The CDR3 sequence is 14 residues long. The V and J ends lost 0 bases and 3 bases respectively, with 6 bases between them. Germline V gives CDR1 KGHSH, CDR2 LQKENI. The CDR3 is CASSPPSNYNEQFF. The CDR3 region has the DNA TGTGCCAGCTCACCACCGTCTAACTACAATGAGCAGTTCTTC.

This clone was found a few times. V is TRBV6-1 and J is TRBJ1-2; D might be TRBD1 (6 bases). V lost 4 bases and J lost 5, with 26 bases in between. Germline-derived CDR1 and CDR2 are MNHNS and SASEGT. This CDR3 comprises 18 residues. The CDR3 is CASSGRDTPRVGHYGYTF. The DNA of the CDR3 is TGTGCCAGCAGTGGCCGGGACACCCCGAGAGTCGGGCATTATGGCTACACCTTC.

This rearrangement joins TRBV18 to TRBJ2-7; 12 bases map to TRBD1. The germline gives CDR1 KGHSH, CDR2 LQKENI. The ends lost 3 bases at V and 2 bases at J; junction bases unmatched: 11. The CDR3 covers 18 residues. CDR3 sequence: CASSPRGTGGRFAYEQYF. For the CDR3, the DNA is TGTGCCAGCTCACCCCGAGGGACAGGGGGCCGATTTGCCTACGAGCAGTACTTC. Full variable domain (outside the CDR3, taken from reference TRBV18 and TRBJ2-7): NAGVMQNPRHLVRRRGQEARLRCSPMKGHSHVYWYRQLPEEGLKFMVYLQKENIIDESGMPKERFSAEFPKEGPSILRIQQVVRGDSAAYFCASSPRGTGGRFAYEQYFGPGTRLTVT.

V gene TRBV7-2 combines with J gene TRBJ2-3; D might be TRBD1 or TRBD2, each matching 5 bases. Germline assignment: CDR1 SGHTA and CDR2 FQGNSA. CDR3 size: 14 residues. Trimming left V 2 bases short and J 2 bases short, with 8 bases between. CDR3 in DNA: TGTGCCAGCAGCTTACTAGGGACCACAGATACGCAGTATTTT. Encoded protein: CASSLLGTTDTQYF.

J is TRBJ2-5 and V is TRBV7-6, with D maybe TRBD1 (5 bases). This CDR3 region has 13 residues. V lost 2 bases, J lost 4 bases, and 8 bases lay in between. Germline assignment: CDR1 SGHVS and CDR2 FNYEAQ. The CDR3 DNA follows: TGTGCCAGCAGCTTACAGGGAAGAGAGACCCAGTACTTC. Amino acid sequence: CASSLQGRETQYF. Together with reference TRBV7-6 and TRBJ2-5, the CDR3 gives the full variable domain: GAGVSQSPRYKVTKRGQDVALRCDPISGHVSLYWYRQALGQGPEFLTYFNYEAQQDKSGLPNDRFSAERPEGSISTLTIQRTEQRDSAMYRCASSLQGRETQYFGPGTRLLVL.

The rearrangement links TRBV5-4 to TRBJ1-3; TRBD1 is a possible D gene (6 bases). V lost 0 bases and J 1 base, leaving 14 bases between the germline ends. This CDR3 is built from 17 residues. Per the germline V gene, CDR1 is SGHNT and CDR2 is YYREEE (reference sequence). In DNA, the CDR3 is TGTGCCAGCAGCTTGGAGGGGGGTACGACATCTGGAAACACCATATATTTT. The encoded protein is CASSLEGGTTSGNTIYF.

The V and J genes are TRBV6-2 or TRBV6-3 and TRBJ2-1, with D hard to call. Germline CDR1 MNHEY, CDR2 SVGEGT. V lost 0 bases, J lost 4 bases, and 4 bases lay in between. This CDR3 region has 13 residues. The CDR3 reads CASSYSLYNEQFF. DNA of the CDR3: TGTGCCAGCAGTTACTCCTTGTACAATGAGCAGTTCTTC.

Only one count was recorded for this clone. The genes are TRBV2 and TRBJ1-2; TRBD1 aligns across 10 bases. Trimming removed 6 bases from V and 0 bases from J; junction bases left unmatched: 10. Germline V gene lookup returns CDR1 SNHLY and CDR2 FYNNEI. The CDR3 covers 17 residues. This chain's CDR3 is CASSPGQGTRANYGYTF. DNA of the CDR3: TGTGCCAGCAGCCCGGGACAGGGGACCCGCGCTAACTATGGCTACACCTTC.

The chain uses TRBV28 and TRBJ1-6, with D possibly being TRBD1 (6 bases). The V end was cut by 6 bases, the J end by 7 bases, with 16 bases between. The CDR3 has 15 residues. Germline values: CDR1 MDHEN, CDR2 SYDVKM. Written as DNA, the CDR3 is TGTGCCAGCAGCCCCCAGGGACACCAGAATTCACCCCTCCACTTT. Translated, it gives CASSPQGHQNSPLHF.

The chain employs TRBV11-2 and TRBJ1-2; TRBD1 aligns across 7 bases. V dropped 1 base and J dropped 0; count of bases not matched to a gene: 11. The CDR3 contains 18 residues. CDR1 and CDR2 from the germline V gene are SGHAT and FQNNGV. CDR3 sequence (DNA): TGTGCCAGCAGCTTAGCAGGCGGGACAGCTCATGCTAACTATGGCTACACCTTC. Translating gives CASSLAGGTAHANYGYTF.

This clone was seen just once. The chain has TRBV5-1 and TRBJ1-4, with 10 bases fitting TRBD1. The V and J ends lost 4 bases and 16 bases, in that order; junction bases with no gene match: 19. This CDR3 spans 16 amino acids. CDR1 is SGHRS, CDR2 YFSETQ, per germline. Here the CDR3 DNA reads TGCGCCAGCAGCCGGACCGGGACAGGGGTTTTTGAAGAGGGGTTTTTT. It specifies CASSRTGTGVFEEGFF.

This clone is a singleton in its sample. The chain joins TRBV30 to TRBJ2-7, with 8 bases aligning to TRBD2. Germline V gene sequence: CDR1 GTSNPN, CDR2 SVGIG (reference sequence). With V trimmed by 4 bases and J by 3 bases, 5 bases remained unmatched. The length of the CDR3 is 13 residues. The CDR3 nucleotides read TGTGCCTGGAATGACGGGGGGGGCTACGAGCAGTACTTC. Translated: CAWNDGGGYEQYF. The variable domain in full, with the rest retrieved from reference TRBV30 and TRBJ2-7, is SQTIHQWPATLVQPVGSPLSLECTVEGTSNPNLYWYRQAAGRGLQLLFYSVGIGQISSEVPQNLSASRPQDRQFILSSKKLLLSDSGFYLCAWNDGGGYEQYFGPGTRLTVT.

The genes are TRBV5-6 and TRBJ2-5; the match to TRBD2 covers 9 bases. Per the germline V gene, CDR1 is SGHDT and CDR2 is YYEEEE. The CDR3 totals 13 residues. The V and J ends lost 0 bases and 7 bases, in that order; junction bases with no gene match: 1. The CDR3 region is CASSLGSGGTQYF. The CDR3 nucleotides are TGTGCCAGCAGCTTGGGTAGCGGGGGGACCCAGTACTTC.

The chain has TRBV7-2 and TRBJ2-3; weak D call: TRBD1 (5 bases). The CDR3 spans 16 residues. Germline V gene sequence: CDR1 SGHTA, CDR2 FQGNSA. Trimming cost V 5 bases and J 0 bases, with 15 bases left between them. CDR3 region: CASSLSTVTSTDTQYF. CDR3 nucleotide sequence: TGTGCCAGCAGCCTGTCGACAGTTACTAGCACAGATACGCAGTATTTT.